This passage covers 7 T cell receptor beta chains from one sample sequenced in a study of control samples from healthy donors and cancer patients. Profiling relied on immunoSEQ multiplex PCR, and the TCRdb table lists in-frame clones only, not all of them. The sample records around 80,000 clones, approximately 90% being singletons. The specimen was blood. The origin of the receptors is a woman between 45 and 65 years old in good health.

The chain uses TRBV27 and TRBJ2-3; D possibly corresponds to TRBD2 (5 bases). Trimming removed 4 bases from V and 6 bases from J, with 14 bases in between. Germline CDR1 reads MNHEY; CDR2 reads SMNVEV (reference sequence). The CDR3 totals 14 residues. The CDR3 nucleotides are TGTGCCAGCAGTTCGCCCCCCCGAGGGGATACGCAGTATTTT. It specifies CASSSPPRGDTQYF.

V gene TRBV5-6 combines with J gene TRBJ1-3, with a tentative D call TRBD1 (5 bases). V lost 0 bases and J 2 bases, leaving 12 bases between the germline ends. The CDR3 consists of 16 residues. From germline, CDR1 is SGHDT and CDR2 YYEEEE. This CDR3 reads CASSLVMGVAGNTIYF. Here the CDR3 DNA reads TGTGCCAGCAGCTTGGTGATGGGGGTGGCTGGAAACACCATATATTTT.

V gene TRBV19 combines with J gene TRBJ1-5, with D hard to call. Germline V lookup: CDR1 LNHDA, CDR2 SQIVND (reference sequence). V was clipped by 1 base and J by 5 bases, with 9 bases between them. The CDR3 has 14 residues. The CDR3 sequence: CASSIGEWDQPQHF. CDR3 DNA sequence: TGTGCCAGTAGTATAGGGGAATGGGATCAGCCCCAGCATTTT.

The V and J genes are TRBV4-2 and TRBJ2-1; 8 nucleotides line up with TRBD2. Trimming took 0 bases from V and 3 from J; bases not matched to a gene: 7. From germline, CDR1 is LGHNA and CDR2 YNFKEQ. The CDR3 contains 17 residues. The CDR3 region is CASSQDGRLAGYNEQFF. The CDR3 nucleotides are TGTGCCAGCAGCCAAGATGGGCGGCTAGCGGGCTACAATGAGCAGTTCTTC.

This chain links TRBV5-1 with TRBJ1-5, with TRBD1 as a possible D gene (5 bases). Germline CDR1 reads SGHRS; CDR2 reads YFSETQ. V dropped 4 bases and J dropped 2 bases, with 16 bases sitting between them. CDR3 length equals 16 residues. This CDR3 reads CASSLRERGGNQPQHF. The CDR3 coding sequence is TGCGCCAGCAGCCTCAGGGAGCGGGGTGGCAATCAGCCCCAGCATTTT.

The genes are TRBV2 and TRBJ1-2; 8 bases map to TRBD1. The germline V gene encodes CDR1 SNHLY and CDR2 FYNNEI. There are 14 residues in the CDR3. J was trimmed by 13 bases and V by 4 bases; bases with no gene match: 14. The CDR3 DNA is TGTGCCAGCAGTGTAACAACAGGGGGTGGATTCTCCACCTTC. Translation: CASSVTTGGGFSTF. Full variable domain (rest looked up from reference TRBV2 and TRBJ1-2): EPEVTQTPSHQVTQMGQEVILRCVPISNHLYFYWYRQILGQKVEFLVSFYNNEISEKSEIFDDQFSVERPDGSNFTLKIRSTKLEDSAMYFCASSVTTGGGFSTFGSGTRLTVV.

The rearrangement links TRBV18 to TRBJ1-2; D is possibly TRBD1 (5 bases). The CDR3 covers 13 residues. Germline loops: CDR1 KGHSH, CDR2 LQKENI. With 2 bases removed from V and 6 bases from J, the gap between germline ends came to 10 bases. CDR3 in DNA: TGTGCCAGCTCACCAAGGGGCCAGGATGGCTACACCTTC. It yields the protein CASSPRGQDGYTF.